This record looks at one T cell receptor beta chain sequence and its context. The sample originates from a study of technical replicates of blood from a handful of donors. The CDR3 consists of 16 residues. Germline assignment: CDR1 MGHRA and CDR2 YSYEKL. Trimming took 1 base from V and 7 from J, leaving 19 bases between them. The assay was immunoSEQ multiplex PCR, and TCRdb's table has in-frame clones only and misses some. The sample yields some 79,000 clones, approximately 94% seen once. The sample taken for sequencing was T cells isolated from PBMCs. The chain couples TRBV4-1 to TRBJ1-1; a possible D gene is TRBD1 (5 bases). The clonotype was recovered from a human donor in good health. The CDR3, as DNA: TGCGCCAGCAGCCAAGCCGCGAGACAGAGCGATATTGAAGCTTTCTTT. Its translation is CASSQAARQSDIEAFF.